This record concerns one TCR beta chain sequence. Its recognized antigen is unknown. No much larger clone is present one base from it, and per-base qualities are unavailable. Patients with autoimmune disease history or receiving systemic immunosuppression were excluded from the trial. Peripheral blood for TCR sequencing was drawn from every dose cohort at baseline, at cycle 4 day 1 and at cycle 7 day 1. Samples were obtained from an open-label, multicenter, first-in-human phase I dose-escalation trial of ivuxolimab. Adults with locally advanced or metastatic melanoma, renal cell carcinoma, hepatocellular carcinoma or head and neck squamous cell carcinoma were enrolled in the trial. Before TCR sequencing, CD4+ and CD8+ T cells were separately sorted from peripheral blood. The record originates from a study of OX40 agonist ivuxolimab in advanced cancers. A note on the overall study: The costimulatory receptor OX40 (CD134) was targeted by ivuxolimab, a fully human IgG2 agonistic monoclonal antibody. Intravenous ivuxolimab was administered to patients every 2 weeks at six dose levels: 0.01, 0.1, 0.3, 1.5, 3 and 10 mg/kg. Of the approximately 50 dose-escalation patients, hepatocellular carcinoma was present in roughly 19, melanoma in approximately 15, renal cell carcinoma in 9 and head and neck cancer in 9. The dose-escalation cohort was about 86% male with a mean age of around 64 years, ranging from roughly 23 to 80. Prior anti-PD-1, anti-PD-L1 or anti-CTLA-4 therapy was permitted, and approximately 40% of dose-escalation patients had received checkpoint inhibitors. Partial responses occurred in three dose-escalation patients: two with cutaneous melanoma and one with hepatocellular carcinoma. The purpose of peripheral TCRbeta sequencing was to test whether ivuxolimab changed TCR sequence diversity and led to clonal T-cell expansion. The paper covers the monotherapy dose-escalation part of the phase I ivuxolimab trial, which included N ≈ 50 patients.

Points the paper makes about the study in general: On average, CD8+ T cells showed more expanded clones than CD4+ T cells after ivuxolimab. At doses from 0.1 to 3.0 mg/kg, clonal expansion was seen in both CD4+ and CD8+ blood T cells between baseline and week 6. Low levels of normalized T-cell clonal expansion were also shown by some nonresponding patients. Partial responders in the 0.1-3.0 mg/kg groups had among the lowest normalized peripheral clonal expansion, especially among CD8+ T cells. The antigen specificity of the clonally expanded peripheral T cells was not determined.

For sequencing of the TCRbeta CDR3 region, genomic DNA was extracted from the sorted cells. The immunoSEQ Assay was used to sequence the TCRbeta CDR3 regions. Held by TCRdb, this immuneACCESS table contains in-frame sequences only and omits some clones. Under half of the omission traces to an unresolved V gene where checked; the cause of the rest is unknown. In all, the sample holds approximately 70,000 clones, and around 83% of those were seen once. The top ten hold 6.7% of the sample. CDR1 and CDR2 (MGHRA, YSYEKL) derive from the germline V gene. From the cysteine through the phenylalanine, the CDR3 covers 16 amino acids. Only CDR3 DNA remains: 48 bases, in frame from the first base. V drops 4 bases and J drops 7 bases, leaving 22 bases in between.

This chain joins TRBV4-1 to TRBJ1-2; TRBD1 is possibly the D segment (6 matching bases). The starting material was CD4+ or CD8+ T cells sorted from blood, obtained in a trial of the OX40 agonist ivuxolimab. The TCR originated in an adult with an advanced solid tumor such as melanoma, head and neck, liver or kidney cancer. The nucleotide sequence is given as TGCGCCAGCAGCCGAGCCGGGGGCAGCCGAGAGGGTGGCTACACCTTC. This sequence encodes CASSRAGGSREGGYTF.